This T cell receptor beta chain was observed in a study of OX40 agonist ivuxolimab in advanced cancers. Whole-study context: Three patients, one with hepatocellular carcinoma and two with cutaneous melanoma, achieved partial responses.

The protocol was immunoSEQ multiplex PCR, while the TCRdb copy is restricted to in-frame clones and leaves out a portion. This sample has 73,000 or so clones, with around nine tenths found just once. Worth noting for this clone: Its matching antigen is unknown.

Study results and caveats: Blood T cells, both CD4+ and CD8+, expanded clonally by week 6 at 0.1 to 3.0 mg/kg.

The V gene's germline CDR1 is SEHNR and CDR2 FQNEAQ (reference sequence). Trimming stripped 4 bases from V and 7 bases from J, with 20 bases between. The CDR3 has 15 residues. This rearrangement joins TRBV7-9 to TRBJ2-7; TRBD2 is a possible D gene (6 bases). The sample consisted of CD4+ or CD8+ T cells sorted from blood, taken in a trial of the OX40 agonist ivuxolimab. This TCR was recovered from an adult with an advanced solid tumor such as melanoma, head and neck, liver or kidney cancer. This CDR3 reads CASSSDGGPLREQYF. The CDR3 DNA reads TGTGCCAGCAGCTCTGACGGGGGACCTCTGAGAGAGCAGTACTTC.